The next 32 T cell receptor beta chains were all read from a single sample in a study of PD-1 blockade in classical Hodgkin lymphoma. Specified time point: cycle 4 day 1 (C4D1), after more than five weeks of nivolumab. Every patient was affected by relapse after autologous stem cell transplantation, while exposure to brentuximab vedotin was not uniform. After thawing, PBMCs were subjected to magnetic negative selection to isolate CD8+ T cells. Profiled with immunoSEQ multiplex PCR; TCRdb holds only in-frame clones, not every one. Of thousands of clones in the sample, approximately 65% are singletons; the top ten hold more than 20%. Material: CD8+ T cells from blood, obtained before the fourth cycle of nivolumab. These receptors were collected from a human donor with classical Hodgkin lymphoma.

The genes are TRBV2 and TRBJ1-1; the D is unclear. Looked up from germline, CDR1 is SNHLY and CDR2 is FYNNEI. This CDR3 is built from 12 residues. Trimming removed 6 bases at V and 4 bases at J, with 9 bases between. CDR3: CASSWTSTEAFF. The CDR3 coding sequence is TGTGCCAGCAGCTGGACGAGCACTGAAGCTTTCTTT.

This clone was detected only once. V is TRBV29-1 and J is TRBJ1-6; 12 nucleotides match TRBD1. The germline V gene encodes CDR1 SQVTM and CDR2 ANQGSEA. This CDR3 is 16 amino acids long. The V segment lost 8 bases and the J segment 9 bases; nucleotides outside the gene matches: 14. This chain's CDR3 is CSIKGIEGQGASPLHF. CDR3 bases: TGCAGCATAAAAGGGATAGAGGGACAGGGGGCTTCACCCCTCCACTTT.

The chain combines TRBV27 with TRBJ2-3; TRBD2 matches 7 bases. The trim removed 3 bases at V and 0 bases at J, leaving 0 bases unmatched. The CDR3 has 14 amino acids. Germline lookup yields CDR1 MNHEY and CDR2 SMNVEV (reference sequence). The CDR3 DNA is TGTGCCAGCAGTTTCGGGGGGAGCACAGATACGCAGTATTTT. Translating it yields CASSFGGSTDTQYF.

This clone was found a few times. The chain employs TRBV6-1 and TRBJ2-7, with 8 bases that match TRBD1. The V gene end was trimmed by 8 bases and the J gene end by 2 bases; junction bases not matched to a gene: 5. This CDR3 has 13 residues. Germline V CDR1 and CDR2: MNHNS, SASEGT. For the CDR3, the DNA is TGTGCCAGCGGAGGGACAGGTCCCTACGAGCAGTACTTC. Encoded protein: CASGGTGPYEQYF.

The chain combines TRBV29-1 with TRBJ2-2; D might be TRBD2 (5 bases). V was cut by 3 bases and J by 0 bases, with 11 bases left in between. Germline V gene data show CDR1 as SQVTM and CDR2 as ANQGSEA. CDR3 length: 15 amino acids. The CDR3 is CSVEREASNTGELFF. Here the CDR3 DNA reads TGCAGCGTTGAGAGGGAAGCATCGAACACCGGGGAGCTGTTTTTT.

J is TRBJ2-3 and V is TRBV13, with D maybe TRBD2 (6 bases). Germline CDR1 is PRHDT and CDR2 is FYEKMQ (reference sequence). This CDR3 is 13 amino acids long. Trimming stripped 5 bases from V and 6 bases from J, with 12 bases between. In nucleotides, the CDR3 is TGTGCCAGCAGCCAGACTAGAGGTGATACGCAGTATTTT. This codes for CASSQTRGDTQYF.

The chain joins TRBV6-4 to TRBJ1-2; D is possibly TRBD1 (5 bases). This CDR3 region has 13 residues. Trimming removed 3 bases at V and 6 bases at J, with 11 bases between. The germline gives CDR1 MRHNA, CDR2 SNTAGT. The CDR3 region is CASSEGEGNGYTF. Here the CDR3 DNA reads TGTGCCAGCAGTGAGGGGGAGGGTAATGGCTACACCTTC.

The V call is TRBV7-9, the J call TRBJ2-7, with a possible D match to TRBD1 (6 bases). The CDR3 totals 15 residues. Germline loops: CDR1 SEHNR, CDR2 FQNEAQ (reference sequence). The V and J ends lost 1 base and 4 bases respectively, with 14 bases between them. For the CDR3, the DNA is TGTGCCAGCAGCTTAGTCAGTCAGGGGCGGTACGAGCAGTACTTC. Translated: CASSLVSQGRYEQYF.

V usage is TRBV9 and J usage is TRBJ2-1; 12 bases agree with TRBD2. There are 19 residues in the CDR3. V shed 4 bases and J 0 bases; nucleotides not matched to a gene: 11. Germline CDR1 is SGDLS and CDR2 is YYNGEE. The CDR3 loop reads CASSFRGRLAGDSYNEQFF. In DNA form, the CDR3 reads TGTGCCAGCAGCTTCCGGGGGCGACTAGCGGGGGACTCCTACAATGAGCAGTTCTTC.

This clone appeared a single time. The chain recombines TRBV11-2 with TRBJ2-5; maybe TRBD2 (6 bases). The germline gives CDR1 SGHAT, CDR2 FQNNGV. The CDR3 consists of 17 residues. V dropped 3 bases and J dropped 1 base, with 18 bases sitting between them. CDR3 DNA sequence: TGTGCCAGCAGCTTTCCCGTCGCGGGACTGTCCCAAGAGACCCAGTACTTC. It specifies CASSFPVAGLSQETQYF.

CDR3 nucleotide sequence: TGTGCCAGCAGTGATAGGGGACTAGCTGAGGCAGATACGCAGTATTTT. The encoded protein is CASSDRGLAEADTQYF. V gene TRBV6-4 combines with J gene TRBJ2-3; 9 nucleotides agree with TRBD2. This CDR3 has 16 residues. The trim removed 3 bases at V and 4 bases at J, leaving 8 bases unmatched. Germline lookup yields CDR1 MRHNA and CDR2 SNTAGT.

This clone was detected a few times. The CDR3 DNA is TGTGCCAGCAGTCAGGAGGTTGCAACTAATGAAAAACTGTTTTTT. Residues: CASSQEVATNEKLFF. The chain links TRBV27 to TRBJ1-4, with D uncertain. Looked up from germline, CDR1 is MNHEY and CDR2 is SMNVEV (reference sequence). The ends were cut back, 5 bases at V and 0 bases at J, with 10 bases in the middle. The CDR3 length is 15 residues.

This clone was observed a handful of times. The chain carries TRBV6-4 and TRBJ2-6, with D possibly being TRBD2 (6 bases). CDR1 MRHNA and CDR2 SNTAGT come from the germline V gene. The length of the CDR3 is 18 residues. V lost 0 bases to trimming and J lost 0 bases, with 12 bases between them. The CDR3 reads CASSDSPGGYSGANVLTF. As DNA, the CDR3 is TGTGCCAGCAGTGACTCACCCGGGGGATACTCTGGGGCCAACGTCCTGACTTTC.

This clone occurred once. The V and J genes are TRBV7-6 and TRBJ2-1, with D tentatively TRBD1 or TRBD2 (6 bases each). Trimming took off 1 base at V and 10 bases at J, with 35 bases between the two ends. Germline V lookup: CDR1 SGHVS, CDR2 FNYEAQ. The CDR3 runs 21 residues. CDR3 in amino acids: CASSLVFGQSRTPSRGGEQFF. CDR3 bases: TGTGCCAGCAGCTTAGTCTTCGGACAGTCGCGGACTCCGTCCCGAGGGGGGGAGCAGTTCTTC. The variable domain in full, completed from reference TRBV7-6 and TRBJ2-1, reads GAGVSQSPRYKVTKRGQDVALRCDPISGHVSLYWYRQALGQGPEFLTYFNYEAQQDKSGLPNDRFSAERPEGSISTLTIQRTEQRDSAMYRCASSLVFGQSRTPSRGGEQFFGPGTRLTVL.

In its sample, this clone ranks as large (0.1 to 1%). The chain has TRBV4-1 and TRBJ2-3; 9 nucleotides line up with TRBD2. The germline CDR1 and CDR2 sequences are MGHRA and YSYEKL. The CDR3 length is 16 residues. After removal of 0 bases from V and 5 bases from J, the junction contained 6 bases not matched to a gene. The CDR3: CASSQDTASGVDTQYF. CDR3 nucleotide sequence: TGCGCCAGCAGCCAAGATACCGCTAGCGGGGTAGATACGCAGTATTTT.

The chain uses TRBV7-9 and TRBJ1-2; 7 nucleotides agree with TRBD1. After removal of 6 bases from V and 1 base from J, the junction contained 11 bases not matched to a gene. The CDR3 extends over 16 amino acids. CDR1 and CDR2 from the germline V gene are SEHNR and FQNEAQ (reference sequence). The chain's CDR3 is CASSLPGTAVNYGYTF. CDR3 in DNA: TGTGCCAGCAGTCTACCCGGGACAGCGGTTAACTATGGCTACACCTTC.

This clone was counted a single time. The rearrangement links TRBV9 to TRBJ1-1; possible D gene TRBD1, 5 bases. V gave up 0 bases and J gave up 4 bases, with 13 bases separating them. Germline V gene data show CDR1 as SGDLS and CDR2 as YYNGEE. The CDR3 extends over 15 amino acids. CDR3 bases: TGTGCCAGCAGCGTAGGGGGGGGATCAGGCACTGAAGCTTTCTTT. Translating gives CASSVGGGSGTEAFF. Using reference TRBV9 and TRBJ1-1 for the parts outside the CDR3, the full variable domain is DSGVTQTPKHLITATGQRVTLRCSPRSGDLSVYWYQQSLDQGLQFLIQYYNGEERAKGNILERFSAQQFPDLHSELNLSSLELGDSALYFCASSVGGGSGTEAFFGQGTRLTVV.

V gene TRBV5-4 combines with J gene TRBJ1-1; a weak D match, TRBD1 (6 bases). Germline V gene sequence: CDR1 SGHNT, CDR2 YYREEE (reference sequence). The CDR3 runs 14 residues. Trimming took 0 bases from V and 7 from J, leaving 13 bases between them. The CDR3 sequence is CASSLGPGAIEAFF. As DNA, the CDR3 is TGTGCCAGCAGCTTGGGGCCAGGGGCTATTGAAGCTTTCTTT.

The V gene is TRBV6-6, the J gene TRBJ2-3; TRBD1 might be the D (7 bases). Germline CDR1 reads MNHNY; CDR2 reads SVGAGI (reference sequence). V was shortened by 5 bases and J by 3 bases, with 12 bases between the two germline ends. The CDR3 spans 14 residues. The chain's CDR3 is CASSPGGLTDTQYF. The CDR3 DNA is TGTGCCAGCAGTCCAGGGGGGTTGACAGATACGCAGTATTTT.

This chain links TRBV9 with TRBJ2-3; 12 bases are shared with TRBD1. V dropped 3 bases and J dropped 7; count of bases not matched to a gene: 6. Germline loops: CDR1 SGDLS, CDR2 YYNGEE. The CDR3 runs to 15 residues. In DNA, the CDR3 is TGTGCCAGCAGCGGGCGGGACAGGGGGCTGTATACGCAGTATTTT. Translated: CASSGRDRGLYTQYF.

CDR3 amino acids: CASSPPDLAGNTIYF. DNA for the CDR3: TGTGCCAGCAGCCCCCCGGACCTGGCTGGAAACACCATATATTTT. This chain links TRBV7-9 with TRBJ1-3; unclear D gene. The CDR3 runs 15 residues. The V end lost 5 bases, the J end lost 2 bases, and 13 bases lay between the germline ends. The germline V gene encodes CDR1 SEHNR and CDR2 FQNEAQ (reference sequence).

The gene calls are TRBV7-8 and TRBJ2-7, with TRBD2 matching 7 bases. The CDR3 has 15 residues. J lost 2 bases, V lost 8 bases, and 12 bases had no gene match. Per germline, CDR1 SGHVS and CDR2 FQNEAQ. The DNA for the CDR3 is TGTGCCAGCGGACCCGGGAGGTATCTCACCTACGAGCAGTACTTC. This gives the protein CASGPGRYLTYEQYF.

This CDR3 is CASSFWTDQETQYF. The CDR3, as DNA: TGTGCCAGCAGCTTTTGGACGGATCAAGAGACCCAGTACTTC. The genes are TRBV7-9 and TRBJ2-5; D uncertain. Looked up from germline, CDR1 is SEHNR and CDR2 is FQNEAQ (reference sequence). Trimming removed 3 bases at V and 2 bases at J, with 10 bases between. This CDR3 has 14 amino acids.

This rearrangement joins TRBV19 to TRBJ1-3; no clear D. From germline, CDR1 is LNHDA and CDR2 SQIVND (reference sequence). V dropped 3 bases and J dropped 8 bases, with 11 bases sitting between them. CDR3 length equals 13 residues. The CDR3 loop reads CASSIGSRHTIYF. The CDR3 DNA is TGTGCCAGTAGTATCGGTAGCAGGCACACCATATATTTT.

V usage is TRBV27 and J usage is TRBJ1-1, with unresolved D. Between the trimmed V and J ends, which lost 7 bases and 5 bases, there was a span of 14 bases. The CDR3 spans 13 residues. In germline, CDR1 is MNHEY, CDR2 SMNVEV (reference sequence). The CDR3 spells CASTTKGLTEAFF. The CDR3 coding sequence is TGTGCCAGCACCACTAAAGGTTTGACTGAAGCTTTCTTT.

The V gene is TRBV2, the J gene TRBJ2-1; TRBD2 agrees at 11 bases. The CDR3 runs to 15 residues. The V gene's germline CDR1 is SNHLY and CDR2 FYNNEI. The V segment lost 2 bases and the J segment 8 bases; nucleotides outside the gene matches: 5. Written as DNA, the CDR3 is TGTGCCAGCAGTGAACCACTAGCGGGGGTTGATGAGCAGTTCTTC. This gives the protein CASSEPLAGVDEQFF.

By frequency in the sample, this clone is hyperexpanded. The chain employs TRBV4-1 and TRBJ2-1, with 14 positions matching TRBD2. The CDR3 spans 16 residues. Germline V lookup: CDR1 MGHRA, CDR2 YSYEKL. V shed 3 bases and J 8 bases; nucleotides not matched to a gene: 6. The DNA of the CDR3 is TGCGCCAGCAGCCACAGGACTAGCGGGGGGTATGATGAGCAGTTCTTC. Residues: CASSHRTSGGYDEQFF.

The V gene is TRBV12-5, the J gene TRBJ1-2; TRBD1 aligns across 7 bases. CDR1 LGHNT and CDR2 FRNRAP come from the germline V gene. J gave up 2 bases and V 6 bases, and 6 bases lay outside the gene matches. The CDR3 runs to 14 residues. The CDR3 region is CASGLTGANYGYTF. The CDR3, as DNA: TGTGCTAGTGGCCTCACAGGGGCCAACTATGGCTACACCTTC.

This chain links TRBV5-1 with TRBJ1-1, with D hard to call. The V end lost 4 bases, the J end lost 4 bases, and 8 bases lay between the germline ends. CDR1 is SGHRS, CDR2 YFSETQ, per germline. The CDR3 sequence is 12 residues long. For the CDR3, the DNA is TGCGCCAGCAGCAAAGGGTTCACTGAAGCTTTCTTT. This gives the protein CASSKGFTEAFF.

This rearrangement joins TRBV5-4 to TRBJ2-1, with 10 positions matching TRBD1. The CDR3 has 15 residues. V dropped 0 bases and J dropped 6; count of bases not matched to a gene: 3. Germline CDR1 SGHNT, CDR2 YYREEE (reference sequence). The CDR3, as DNA: TGTGCCAGCAGCTTGGGTGGGACAGGGGTCAATGAGCAGTTCTTC. Its protein is CASSLGGTGVNEQFF. The variable domain in full, completed from reference TRBV5-4 and TRBJ2-1, reads ETGVTQSPTHLIKTRGQQVTLRCSSQSGHNTVSWYQQALGQGPQFIFQYYREEENGRGNFPPRFSGLQFPNYSSELNVNALELDDSALYLCASSLGGTGVNEQFFGPGTRLTVL.

This chain links TRBV6-5 with TRBJ2-1; tentative D call: TRBD2 (6 bases). Germline lookup yields CDR1 MNHEY and CDR2 SVGAGI. The CDR3 totals 14 residues. The V end lost 6 bases, the J end lost 4 bases, and 13 bases lay between the germline ends. CDR3 in DNA: TGTGCCAGCAGCCCATCACTAGCTTACAATGAGCAGTTCTTC. Protein: CASSPSLAYNEQFF.

This chain connects TRBV10-1 to TRBJ1-1, with 8 bases matching TRBD1. The CDR3 runs to 16 residues. V was pared by 0 bases and J by 2 bases, with 5 bases of the junction left unmatched. The V gene's germline CDR1 is WNHNN and CDR2 SYGVQD (reference sequence). In DNA form, the CDR3 reads TGCGCCAGCAGTGAGTCTGGGGACAGGCAAAACACTGAAGCTTTCTTT. Amino acids: CASSESGDRQNTEAFF.